Below, 24 T cell receptor beta chains from the same sample are listed, as sequenced in a study of PD-L1 blockade in urothelial cancer. Clones were sequenced by immunoSEQ multiplex PCR, and TCRdb holds only the in-frame ones, with some missing. The profile covers 70,000 to 85,000 clones, with roughly 84% appearing a single time and 4% to 6% taken by the ten largest. Material: PBMCs, obtained around atezolizumab (anti-PD-L1) treatment. Source of these receptors: a man in his 70s with urothelial cancer.

The genes are TRBV7-6 and TRBJ2-7; possible D gene TRBD1, 5 bases. Trimming cost V 5 bases and J 0 bases, with 20 bases left between them. This CDR3 contains 17 residues. Per germline, CDR1 SGHVS and CDR2 FNYEAQ. This CDR3 reads CASSLYSGAWSSYEQYF. In DNA, the CDR3 is TGTGCCAGCAGCCTATATTCTGGGGCATGGAGCTCCTACGAGCAGTACTTC.

The V gene is TRBV5-1, the J gene TRBJ1-2, with 8 bases identical to TRBD1. The CDR3 totals 16 residues. Germline CDR1 reads SGHRS; CDR2 reads YFSETQ. V lost 0 bases to trimming and J lost 3 bases; unmatched junction nucleotides: 7. CDR3 sequence: CASSLVSPQGDYGYTF. The CDR3 DNA sequence: TGCGCCAGCAGCTTGGTTTCCCCACAGGGGGACTATGGCTACACCTTC.

This rearrangement joins TRBV7-9 to TRBJ2-2; D perhaps matches TRBD2 (5 bases). The CDR3 loop spans 17 amino acids. Germline values: CDR1 SEHNR, CDR2 FQNEAQ (reference sequence). V was clipped by 5 bases and J by 4 bases, with 20 bases between them. CDR3 DNA sequence: TGTGCCAGCAGCCCCCCGGGTCCCGGCGAGGGCACCGGGGAGCTGTTTTTT. Its translation is CASSPPGPGEGTGELFF.

The V call is TRBV5-1, the J call TRBJ2-5, with 7 bases fitting TRBD1. CDR1 and CDR2 (germline): SGHRS, YFSETQ. The length of the CDR3 is 14 residues. The V gene end was trimmed by 0 bases and the J gene end by 2 bases; junction bases not matched to a gene: 1. The CDR3 loop is CASSLEQGQETQYF. CDR3 DNA: TGCGCCAGCAGCTTGGAACAGGGGCAAGAGACCCAGTACTTC.

In this sample, this clone turned up once. The chain has TRBV19 and TRBJ1-5; 9 positions match TRBD1. CDR3 size: 16 residues. The germline CDR1 and CDR2 sequences are LNHDA and SQIVND (reference sequence). The junction had 10 bases not matched to a gene; V was cut back by 5 bases and J by 5 bases. Written as DNA, the CDR3 is TGTGCCAGTAGTTCCCCGGACAGGGGACGGGATCAGCCCCAGCATTTT. Encoded protein: CASSSPDRGRDQPQHF.

The gene calls are TRBV6-1 and TRBJ1-2; 7 bases are a match to TRBD1. V trimming: 5 bases; J trimming: 5 bases; junction bases outside the gene matches: 8. The CDR3 length is 14 residues. Germline CDR1 and CDR2: MNHNS and SASEGT. The CDR3 reads CASSPRGTDYGYTF. The CDR3 nucleotides read TGTGCCAGCAGTCCCCGGGGGACAGATTATGGCTACACCTTC.

The chain joins TRBV19 to TRBJ1-3; D remains ambiguous. The CDR3 has 16 amino acids. The V gene's germline CDR1 is LNHDA and CDR2 SQIVND (reference sequence). V was pared by 3 bases and J by 0 bases, with 12 bases between. DNA for the CDR3: TGTGCCAGTAGTATTGAGGCCACGAGCTCTGGAAACACCATATATTTT. This gives the protein CASSIEATSSGNTIYF.

The chain has TRBV5-4 and TRBJ1-2, with D perhaps matching TRBD1 (6 bases). The V end was cut by 4 bases, the J end by 8 bases, with 18 bases between. Germline CDR1 and CDR2: SGHNT and YYREEE (reference sequence). The CDR3 contains 14 residues. Here the CDR3 DNA reads TGTGCCAGCAGCACCTCGGGGGGCTTCGTGGGCTACACCTTC. It encodes CASSTSGGFVGYTF.

The chain carries TRBV28 and TRBJ2-6; 7 bases line up with TRBD1. The CDR3 totals 18 residues. Trimming took 4 bases from V and 0 from J; bases not matched to a gene: 9. Germline V CDR1 and CDR2: MDHEN, SYDVKM. The CDR3 protein is CASSSGGQGSSGANVLTF. CDR3 sequence (DNA): TGTGCCAGCAGTTCAGGGGGTCAGGGGAGCTCTGGGGCCAACGTCCTGACTTTC.

The CDR3 here is CASRKQGQQPQHF. The CDR3 nucleotides read TGTGCCAGCAGAAAACAGGGGCAGCAGCCCCAGCATTTT. The rearrangement links TRBV28 to TRBJ1-5, with TRBD1 matching over 7 bases. Germline assignment: CDR1 MDHEN and CDR2 SYDVKM. V lost 6 bases and J lost 7; bases outside the gene matches: 6. This CDR3 has 13 residues.

V is TRBV10-2 and J is TRBJ1-2; 7 nucleotides match TRBD1. CDR3 size: 14 residues. The trim removed 4 bases at V and 2 bases at J, leaving 4 bases unmatched. The germline gives CDR1 WSHSY, CDR2 SAAADI. This CDR3 reads CASSVGGRNYGYTF. CDR3 nucleotides: TGCGCCAGCAGTGTAGGGGGCAGAAACTATGGCTACACCTTC.

The chain is built from TRBV19 and TRBJ1-5; TRBD1 matches at 7 bases. CDR1 is LNHDA, CDR2 SQIVND, per germline (reference sequence). J lost 9 bases, V lost 5 bases, and 10 bases had no gene match. This CDR3 has 14 amino acids. CDR3 nucleotide sequence: TGTGCCAGTAGTCCCGAAAGGGGGCCCAGGCCCCAGCATTTT. Its protein is CASSPERGPRPQHF.

This sequence joins TRBV7-3 and TRBJ2-1; D call uncertain. Trimming left V 5 bases short and J 3 bases short, with 14 bases between. The CDR3 length is 15 residues. Germline CDR1 and CDR2: SGHTA and FQGTGA. The CDR3 region is CASSPLLTDYNEQFF. The CDR3 DNA follows: TGTGCCAGCAGCCCACTACTGACTGACTACAATGAGCAGTTCTTC.

This clone was seen repeatedly, ten times or more. The V and J genes are TRBV5-4 and TRBJ2-3; 13 bases are a match to TRBD2. This CDR3 is built from 18 residues. Germline loops: CDR1 SGHNT, CDR2 YYREEE (reference sequence). V lost 5 bases, J lost 5 bases, and 14 bases stayed unmatched. The CDR3 DNA is TGTGCCAGCAGACCGGGACTAGCGGGGATTGGTGGTAGAGATACGCAGTATTTT. It specifies CASRPGLAGIGGRDTQYF.

The chain is built from TRBV4-1 and TRBJ2-2; TRBD2 matches 7 bases. There are 13 residues in the CDR3. V shed 8 bases and J 9 bases; nucleotides not matched to a gene: 9. Germline-derived CDR1 and CDR2 are MGHRA and YSYEKL. The CDR3 sequence is CASSGGGGWELFF. DNA of the CDR3: TGCGCCAGCTCAGGCGGGGGAGGCTGGGAGCTGTTTTTT.

This chain joins TRBV5-1 and TRBJ2-7, with TRBD2 matching 10 bases. The germline gives CDR1 SGHRS, CDR2 YFSETQ. Trimming at V came to 0 bases and at J to 6 bases, leaving 6 bases not matched to a gene. The CDR3 spans 15 residues. The CDR3 DNA reads as TGCGCCAGCAGCTTGGATGCTAGCGGGAGAGGCGAGCAGTACTTC. It yields the protein CASSLDASGRGEQYF.

The V and J genes are TRBV7-3 and TRBJ1-2, with 8 bases matching TRBD1. The ends lost 5 bases at V and 7 bases at J; junction bases unmatched: 9. The germline CDR1 and CDR2 sequences are SGHTA and FQGTGA. The CDR3 sequence is 14 residues long. The CDR3 here is CASSAGTGSSGYTF. CDR3 sequence (DNA): TGTGCCAGCAGCGCCGGGACAGGTAGTTCTGGCTACACCTTC.

This clone has just one count. Additional DNA sequences in this sample encode the identical CDR3. The chain joins TRBV5-1 to TRBJ2-3; perhaps TRBD1 as D (6 bases). The ends were cut back, 0 bases at V and 1 base at J, with 9 bases in the middle. This CDR3 region has 15 residues. Germline assignment: CDR1 SGHRS and CDR2 YFSETQ. DNA for the CDR3: TGCGCCAGCAGCTTGGGGGGGCGCGGCACAGATACGCAGTATTTT. Protein: CASSLGGRGTDTQYF.

This clone appeared a few times. CDR3 region: CASSLYRDEKLFF. CDR3 coding DNA: TGTGCCAGCAGTTTGTACAGGGACGAAAAACTGTTTTTT. V gene TRBV28 combines with J gene TRBJ1-4, with a weak D call TRBD1 (6 bases). V lost 3 bases and J 8 bases, leaving 10 bases between the germline ends. This CDR3 is 13 amino acids long. The germline gives CDR1 MDHEN, CDR2 SYDVKM.

J is TRBJ1-4 and V is TRBV7-9, with 8 bases aligning to TRBD1. V trimming: 8 bases; J trimming: 4 bases; junction bases outside the gene matches: 12. Germline CDR1 and CDR2: SEHNR and FQNEAQ (reference sequence). CDR3 length equals 16 residues. The CDR3 loop is CASRQTGTGLNEKLFF. The CDR3 DNA reads as TGTGCCAGCCGACAGACAGGGACAGGCCTTAATGAAAAACTGTTTTTT.

The rearrangement links TRBV9 to TRBJ2-7, with a possible D match to TRBD2 (5 bases). The germline CDR1 and CDR2 sequences are SGDLS and YYNGEE. This CDR3 has 15 residues. The V end lost 0 bases, the J end lost 3 bases, and 13 bases lay between the germline ends. Written as DNA, the CDR3 is TGTGCCAGCAGCGTAGAAGAGCGGCCACTCTACGAGCAGTACTTC. Translating it yields CASSVEERPLYEQYF.

This chain links TRBV18 with TRBJ2-3, with TRBD2 matching 9 bases. J was trimmed by 6 bases and V by 8 bases; bases with no gene match: 12. The V gene's germline CDR1 is KGHSH and CDR2 LQKENI. The CDR3 runs to 15 residues. The CDR3 DNA follows: TGTGCCAGCCGACGACCTAGCGGGATTGGGGATACGCAGTATTTT. This codes for CASRRPSGIGDTQYF.

This clone came up once. The chain couples TRBV6-5 to TRBJ2-7, with 7 positions matching TRBD2. Looked up from germline, CDR1 is MNHEY and CDR2 is SVGAGI. With 2 bases clipped from V and 4 bases from J, the junction kept 2 bases outside the gene matches. This CDR3 is 13 amino acids long. CDR3 residues: CASSYGGSYEQYF. The CDR3 DNA sequence: TGTGCCAGCAGTTACGGCGGGAGTTACGAGCAGTACTTC.

V usage is TRBV10-3 and J usage is TRBJ2-1, with D maybe TRBD2 (5 bases). The CDR3 is 18 residues long. Germline-derived CDR1 and CDR2 are ENHRY and SYGVKD. V lost 7 bases to trimming and J lost 4 bases, with 26 bases between them. The CDR3 DNA sequence: TGTGCCATCAAGGCGGATCAGCTTAGCGATTCGCGGTACAATGAGCAGTTCTTC. Its translation: CAIKADQLSDSRYNEQFF.